This T cell receptor (beta chain) was sequenced in a study of blood T cell repertoires in COVID-19. In the study overall: Italy, Spain and the United States were the sources of the convalescent and acute COVID-19 samples. Nucleic acid was either cDNA or gDNA, and it came from T cells, B-cell-depleted T cells, or PBMCs.

Clones were read by immunoSEQ multiplex PCR, and TCRdb kept only the in-frame ones, dropping some. This sample has some 150,000 clones, with more than 75% found just once. The CDR3 extends over 15 amino acids. V was clipped by 6 bases and J by 6 bases, with 18 bases between them. From germline, CDR1 is MNHEY and CDR2 SVGAGI. The material sequenced was peripheral blood. The chain carries TRBV6-5 and TRBJ1-5, with a weak D call TRBD1 (5 bases). This TCR was recovered from a human donor in a cohort sampled during active COVID-19. This CDR3 is CASSANRRGGQPQHF. In DNA form, the CDR3 reads TGTGCCAGCAGCGCGAACAGGAGGGGTGGTCAGCCCCAGCATTTT.